This T cell receptor beta chain was obtained from a study of T cells in Graves' hyperthyroidism and ophthalmopathy. V lost 1 base and J 4 bases, leaving 16 bases between the germline ends. Germline V lookup: CDR1 MNHNS, CDR2 SASEGT. This CDR3 is built from 16 residues. There are many counts of this clonotype. Its antigen is currently unknown. Authors of the study amplified TCR beta CDR3 regions from RNA transcripts. When the TCR CDR3 underwent first-round RT-PCR, the HTBI primer set was used. TCRdb reanalysed the multiplex PCR reads using MiXCR and keeps one entry per CDR3 protein. Of hundreds of thousands of distinct CDR3 sequences listed, roughly a quarter are singletons. Study-level points and caveats: Most thyroid-expanded clonotypes above 0.001 were also found in blood.

Sequenced material: blood. The source of this sequence is a woman under 40 with Graves' ophthalmopathy. V usage is TRBV6-1 and J usage is TRBJ1-2; tentatively, D is TRBD1 (6 bases). The CDR3 DNA reads as TGTGCCAGCAGTGAAGGTCCGAGGGGGGGTTCCTATGGCTACACCTTC. It encodes CASSEGPRGGSYGYTF.